The entry below describes one TCR beta chain. What antigen it recognizes has not been identified. No base-level quality is on record; no much larger clone is a single base apart. The CDR3, cysteine through phenylalanine, is 14 amino acids long. Only the CDR3 part of the read is kept: 42 bases, read in frame from the first base. Trimming removed 1 base from V and 3 bases from J, leaving 9 bases between the germline ends. The germline V gene (reference sequence) provides CDR1 SEHNR and CDR2 FQNEAQ. This sample is part of a study of blood T cell repertoires in COVID-19 (dated by TCRdb to 2019 to 2021). Notes on the research overall: Samples from collaborators originated in the United States, Italy and Spain and spanned both the acute and convalescent phases of COVID-19. The prospective study material was composed of cDNA or gDNA derived from T cells, B-cell-depleted T cells, or PBMCs. Deeply sampled blood TCRbeta repertoires from subjects exposed to, actively infected with, or recovered from COVID-19 were included in the dataset. A freely available public database, intended as a resource for researchers studying the immune response to SARS-CoV-2, is where the repertoires were released. Samples were obtained from the ongoing ImmuneRACE study (first 160 participants) and from about 1,300 subjects provided by 6 global collaborators. The sample metadata nearly always contained a de-identified subject ID, COVID-19 status, age in years and sex. Where available, HLA class I and class II types were taken from metadata supplied by the sample provider and were not determined by assay-based typing. General findings and caveats noted by the study authors: Clinical and demographic metadata were provided uncurated, with the amount varying by source and participant.

The immunoSEQ Assay, a bias-controlled multiplex PCR, was used to amplify TCRbeta CDR3 regions from genomic DNA. The authors processed their data as follows. The number of nucleated cells in each sample was estimated by amplification of reference gene primers within the assay. To quantify the absolute abundance of each unique TCRbeta CDR3 rearrangement, sequence reads were collapsed and filtered. For each sample, productive Simpson clonality was calculated by taking the square root of Simpson's diversity index across productive rearrangements. TCRdb took over this immuneACCESS table, retaining in-frame rearrangements with V and J assigned. Such tables are incomplete; in checked studies, under half of the missing clones stem from an unresolved V gene, and the remainder is unexplained. V, J and clone size are those of that table, while D and trimming were read from the DNA. This sample holds roughly 75,000 clones; 82% were observed only once. Roughly 11% of the sample is held by the ten biggest clonotypes.

Each collaborating institution followed its own protocols to collect whole blood in K2EDTA tubes. For TCRbeta analysis, collaborators shipped samples as frozen whole blood, isolated PBMCs, or DNA extracted from either of those sample types. The TCR comes from a man between 45 and 60 years old with acute or convalescent COVID-19. The specimen sequenced was peripheral blood. The chain is assembled from TRBV7-9 and TRBJ1-1; the D gene is possibly TRBD1, with 5 bases matching. The sequenced DNA: TGTGCCAGCAGCTTAGACCGGGGGGACACTGAAGCTTTCTTT. Its protein reads: CASSLDRGDTEAFF.